A selection of T cell receptor beta chains follows, all from one sample in a study of low-dose radiotherapy and immunotherapy resistance in tumors. Via MiXCR, TCRdb re-called the reads, giving one row per CDR3 protein. The sample has nearly 60,000 distinct CDR3 sequences, 23% seen once. This specimen was PBMCs, taken after low-dose radiotherapy plus immunotherapy. These receptors were collected from a male donor with prostate cancer. Both conserved end residues are part of each CDR3. The order of the fields is V gene, clone size, J gene, D gene, CDR3 protein, CDR3 DNA. D genes are given only for firm matches. Clone size is shown for a subset of rows, as once, few, many or a class of expanded clone.

v_gene: TRBV12-3/TRBV12-4; abundance: many; j_gene: TRBJ2-3; d_gene: NA; CDR3aa: CASSFGGVADTQYF; CDR3nt: TGTGCCAGCAGTTTTGGGGGAGTGGCAGATACGCAGTATTTT
v_gene: TRBV2; abundance: many; j_gene: TRBJ2-1; d_gene: NA; CDR3aa: CASSEVLDEQFF; CDR3nt: TGTGCCAGCAGTGAAGTCCTGGATGAGCAGTTCTTC
v_gene: TRBV4-1; abundance: many; j_gene: TRBJ1-1; d_gene: NA; CDR3aa: CASSHHQGEAFF; CDR3nt: TGCGCCAGCAGCCATCATCAGGGTGAAGCTTTCTTT
v_gene: TRBV19; abundance: many; j_gene: TRBJ2-5; d_gene: TRBD2; CDR3aa: CASRASGGQETQYF; CDR3nt: TGTGCCAGTAGAGCTAGCGGGGGACAAGAGACCCAGTACTTC
v_gene: TRBV6-1; abundance: many; j_gene: TRBJ2-7; d_gene: NA; CDR3aa: CASSGLHEQYF; CDR3nt: TGTGCCAGCAGTGGCCTCCACGAGCAGTACTTC
v_gene: TRBV30; abundance: many; j_gene: TRBJ2-3; d_gene: NA; CDR3aa: CAWISKGLEADTQYF; CDR3nt: TGTGCCTGGATATCAAAAGGGCTTGAGGCAGATACGCAGTATTTT
v_gene: TRBV9; abundance: many; j_gene: TRBJ2-2; d_gene: TRBD1; CDR3aa: CASSARDSDRSGELFF; CDR3nt: TGTGCCAGCAGCGCCCGGGACAGCGACCGATCCGGGGAGCTGTTTTTT
v_gene: TRBV2; abundance: many; j_gene: TRBJ2-1; d_gene: TRBD1; CDR3aa: CASSEARAGGTYNEQFF; CDR3nt: TGTGCCAGCAGTGAAGCGCGGGCAGGGGGTACCTACAATGAGCAGTTCTTC
v_gene: TRBV20-1; abundance: many; j_gene: TRBJ2-3; d_gene: NA; CDR3aa: CSARDFGRQNTDTQYF; CDR3nt: TGCAGTGCTAGAGATTTTGGCAGACAAAACACAGATACGCAGTATTTT
v_gene: TRBV5-1; abundance: many; j_gene: TRBJ2-2; d_gene: TRBD1; CDR3aa: CASSQLQGAVGELFF; CDR3nt: TGCGCCAGCAGCCAGTTACAGGGGGCTGTCGGGGAGCTGTTTTTT
v_gene: TRBV29-1; abundance: many; j_gene: TRBJ2-3; d_gene: NA; CDR3aa: CSVRKSGVGTDTQYF; CDR3nt: TGCAGCGTTAGAAAGTCGGGAGTAGGCACAGATACGCAGTATTTT
v_gene: TRBV12-3/TRBV12-4; abundance: many; j_gene: TRBJ1-5; d_gene: TRBD1; CDR3aa: CASSRDRAVQPQHF; CDR3nt: TGTGCCAGCAGCCGGGACAGGGCAGTTCAGCCCCAGCATTTT
v_gene: TRBV29-1; abundance: few; j_gene: TRBJ2-7; d_gene: TRBD2; CDR3aa: CSVGLAGAYEQYF; CDR3nt: TGCAGCGTCGGACTAGCGGGAGCCTACGAGCAGTACTTC
v_gene: TRBV5-1; abundance: many; j_gene: TRBJ2-7; d_gene: NA; CDR3aa: CASSRDGAYEQYF; CDR3nt: TGCGCCAGCAGCCGGGACGGTGCCTACGAGCAGTACTTC
v_gene: TRBV20-1; abundance: many; j_gene: TRBJ2-1; d_gene: NA; CDR3aa: CSALGGTPLNEQFF; CDR3nt: TGCAGTGCCTTGGGCGGGACCCCGTTGAATGAGCAGTTCTTC
v_gene: TRBV10-3; abundance: many; j_gene: TRBJ1-2; d_gene: NA; CDR3aa: CAISGGSSQGETNYGYTF; CDR3nt: TGTGCCATCAGTGGAGGGTCGTCGCAGGGAGAGACCAACTATGGCTACACCTTC
v_gene: TRBV6-2/TRBV6-3; abundance: many; j_gene: TRBJ2-1; d_gene: NA; CDR3aa: CASSSESNEQFF; CDR3nt: TGTGCCAGCAGTTCGGAGTCCAATGAGCAGTTCTTC
v_gene: TRBV4-3; abundance: many; j_gene: TRBJ2-7; d_gene: TRBD2; CDR3aa: CASSQDTGGPYEQYF; CDR3nt: TGCGCCAGCAGCCAAGATACGGGGGGGCCCTACGAGCAGTACTTC
v_gene: TRBV5-1; abundance: NA; j_gene: TRBJ1-1; d_gene: NA; CDR3aa: CASSLAGGGVVTEAFF; CDR3nt: TGCGCCAGCAGCTTGGCCGGCGGAGGCGTGGTCACTGAAGCTTTCTTT
v_gene: TRBV3-1; abundance: many; j_gene: TRBJ1-6; d_gene: TRBD1; CDR3aa: CASRQGTANSPLHF; CDR3nt: TGTGCCAGCAGGCAAGGGACAGCGAATTCACCCCTCCACTTT
v_gene: TRBV7-2; abundance: many; j_gene: TRBJ1-4; d_gene: NA; CDR3aa: CASSPSVGREKLFF; CDR3nt: TGTGCCAGCAGCCCCAGCGTAGGTCGTGAAAAACTGTTTTTT
v_gene: TRBV6-2/TRBV6-3; abundance: many; j_gene: TRBJ2-7; d_gene: TRBD1; CDR3aa: CASSYRTGVPSYEQYF; CDR3nt: TGTGCCAGCAGTTACCGGACAGGGGTTCCCTCCTACGAGCAGTACTTC
v_gene: TRBV14; abundance: NA; j_gene: TRBJ2-7; d_gene: NA; CDR3aa: CASSQSGYEQYF; CDR3nt: TGTGCCAGCAGCCAGTCTGGCTACGAGCAGTACTTC
v_gene: TRBV11-2; abundance: many; j_gene: TRBJ2-7; d_gene: NA; CDR3aa: CASSLSGSPYEQYF; CDR3nt: TGTGCCAGCAGCTTGAGCGGATCACCCTACGAGCAGTACTTC
v_gene: TRBV6-2/TRBV6-3; abundance: NA; j_gene: TRBJ1-1; d_gene: NA; CDR3aa: CASVLLSGREDGSNTEAFF; CDR3nt: TGTGCCAGCGTTCTCCTATCTGGACGAGAGGACGGATCGAACACTGAAGCTTTCTTT
v_gene: TRBV5-1; abundance: few; j_gene: TRBJ2-7; d_gene: NA; CDR3aa: CASSLEARLSEQYF; CDR3nt: TGCGCCAGCAGCTTGGAGGCCCGGCTGAGTGAGCAGTACTTC
v_gene: TRBV20-1; abundance: NA; j_gene: TRBJ2-1; d_gene: TRBD1; CDR3aa: CSARDPGTGVYNEQFF; CDR3nt: TGCAGTGCTAGAGATCCCGGGACAGGGGTTTACAATGAGCAGTTCTTC
v_gene: TRBV6-6; abundance: NA; j_gene: TRBJ2-2; d_gene: NA; CDR3aa: CASSFAGGPLYSDTGELFFF; CDR3nt: NA
v_gene: TRBV11-2; abundance: many; j_gene: TRBJ2-7; d_gene: NA; CDR3aa: CASSLVIGTDYEQYF; CDR3nt: TGTGCCAGCAGCTTAGTAATCGGGACGGACTACGAGCAGTACTTC
v_gene: TRBV11-1; abundance: many; j_gene: TRBJ2-7; d_gene: TRBD2; CDR3aa: CASSRPGLAGNYEQYF; CDR3nt: TGTGCCAGCAGCCGGCCGGGACTAGCGGGGAACTACGAGCAGTACTTC
v_gene: TRBV10-3; abundance: many; j_gene: TRBJ2-5; d_gene: NA; CDR3aa: CAINHRGPQETQYF; CDR3nt: TGTGCCATCAACCATCGGGGACCTCAAGAGACCCAGTACTTC
v_gene: TRBV30; abundance: many; j_gene: TRBJ2-1; d_gene: NA; CDR3aa: CAWSVDRTEQFF; CDR3nt: TGTGCCTGGAGTGTCGATAGAACTGAGCAGTTCTTC
v_gene: TRBV7-8; abundance: many; j_gene: TRBJ2-7; d_gene: NA; CDR3aa: CASSPPGTYYEQYF; CDR3nt: TGTGCCAGCAGCCCCCCGGGTACTTACTACGAGCAGTACTTC
v_gene: TRBV29-1; abundance: many; j_gene: TRBJ2-1; d_gene: NA; CDR3aa: CSGQSFVPYNEQFF; CDR3nt: TGCAGCGGACAGTCCTTCGTCCCCTACAATGAGCAGTTCTTC
v_gene: TRBV20-1; abundance: many; j_gene: TRBJ2-7; d_gene: TRBD2; CDR3aa: CSANPSGSASYEQYF; CDR3nt: TGCAGTGCTAATCCTAGCGGGAGCGCCTCCTACGAGCAGTACTTC
v_gene: TRBV20-1; abundance: NA; j_gene: TRBJ2-4; d_gene: NA; CDR3aa: CSARIAGLAKNIQYF; CDR3nt: TGCAGTGCTAGAATTGCAGGGCTAGCCAAAAACATTCAGTACTTC
v_gene: TRBV6-1; abundance: many; j_gene: TRBJ2-2; d_gene: NA; CDR3aa: CASTGLPNPGELFF; CDR3nt: TGTGCCAGCACAGGACTCCCGAACCCCGGGGAGCTGTTTTTT
v_gene: TRBV3-1; abundance: many; j_gene: TRBJ1-2; d_gene: NA; CDR3aa: CASKTTGGGYTF; CDR3nt: TGTGCCAGCAAGACGACAGGTGGCGGCTACACCTTC
v_gene: TRBV11-2; abundance: many; j_gene: TRBJ1-2; d_gene: TRBD1; CDR3aa: CASSQDTGQVYGYTF; CDR3nt: TGTGCCAGCAGCCAGGATACGGGACAGGTTTATGGCTACACCTTC
v_gene: TRBV28; abundance: many; j_gene: TRBJ1-5; d_gene: NA; CDR3aa: CASSLLASGDSNQPQHF; CDR3nt: TGTGCCAGCAGTTTATTGGCGTCGGGGGACTCCAATCAGCCCCAGCATTTT
v_gene: TRBV24-1; abundance: many; j_gene: TRBJ2-3; d_gene: NA; CDR3aa: CATSGITDTQYF; CDR3nt: TGTGCCACCTCAGGGATCACAGATACGCAGTATTTT
v_gene: TRBV20-1; abundance: NA; j_gene: TRBJ1-1; d_gene: NA; CDR3aa: CSASRGRSEAFF; CDR3nt: TGCAGTGCTAGTCGGGGGAGGTCTGAAGCTTTCTTT
v_gene: TRBV5-1; abundance: few; j_gene: TRBJ2-3; d_gene: TRBD2; CDR3aa: CASSSSLQAGGRTDTQYF; CDR3nt: TGCGCCAGCAGCAGTAGCTTACAAGCGGGGGGCAGGACAGATACGCAGTATTTT
v_gene: TRBV29-1; abundance: many; j_gene: TRBJ2-1; d_gene: TRBD2; CDR3aa: CSVGTPGLAHNEQFF; CDR3nt: TGCAGCGTTGGAACCCCGGGACTAGCCCACAATGAGCAGTTCTTC
v_gene: TRBV7-3; abundance: many; j_gene: TRBJ2-7; d_gene: TRBD1; CDR3aa: CASSIGTGKGYEQYF; CDR3nt: TGTGCCAGCAGCATAGGGACAGGGAAGGGCTACGAGCAGTACTTC
v_gene: TRBV27; abundance: many; j_gene: TRBJ2-7; d_gene: NA; CDR3aa: CASSLSGVFEQYF; CDR3nt: TGTGCCAGCAGTTTATCGGGGGTCTTCGAGCAGTACTTC
v_gene: TRBV20-1; abundance: many; j_gene: TRBJ2-2; d_gene: TRBD1; CDR3aa: CSAKQGVPGELFF; CDR3nt: TGCAGTGCCAAGCAGGGGGTCCCCGGGGAGCTGTTTTTT